This TCR beta chain appears in the sequencing data of a study of T cell responses to AZD1222 COVID-19 vaccine (dated by TCRdb to the early 2020s). In terms of the full investigation: AZD1222 recipients with second doses at about 4 weeks or about 12 weeks were pooled, because spike-specific TCR depth and breadth did not differ between schedules. A total of 230 or so trial participants underwent TCR sequencing, of whom approximately 210 received two doses of AZD1222 and around 25 received two doses of the MenACWY control vaccine. Enrollment into the trials was organized by age into subgroups of 18-55, 56-69 and 70-plus years, and those subgroups contained around 150, 28 and 57 TCR-sequenced participants, respectively. Paper-wide results and their limitations: Only five or six AZD1222 recipients were SARS-CoV-2 seropositive at baseline, limiting conclusions about previously exposed vaccinees. The 56-69-year group was small, and its depth increase did not reach significance, likely because of low power. Because no day 14 peak-response samples were available, the repertoires could be characterized only after the peak T cell response. Participants were mostly white British and included more females than males, and it was suggested by the authors that clonal diversity may have been underestimated. CD4 TCRs associated with the vaccine covered the entire spike protein, and the dominant responses were in regions 160-218 and 743-854. Nearly half of unique spike-specific TCRs reportedly recognized epitopes outside regions mutated in the B.1.351 and B.1.1.7 variants. A significant rise in spike-specific TCR breadth and depth was observed after two AZD1222 doses relative to day 0 and relative to MenACWY recipients.

Concerning this clone itself: Its antigen specificity is not known. Per-base quality was not reported, and no clone a single base away is much larger than it.

The CDR3 regions of human TCRbeta chains were analyzed by immunosequencing. Concerning the study's data processing: Repertoire TCRs were checked for matches against a reference library of SARS-CoV-2-specific TCRs that had been generated using the MIRA antigen-specificity platform. Breadth was defined as the fraction of unique TCRs that were SARS-CoV-2-associated. Depth was defined as the fraction of total T cells that were SARS-CoV-2-associated. Each spike-specific TCR was assigned to its reactive spike region and to a CD4 or CD8 class using the MIRA data. Log10-transformed breadth and depth values were compared by one-way ANOVA with Sidak's multiple comparisons tests. The table was pulled from immuneACCESS by TCRdb, which kept in-frame rearrangements only. Such tables lose some clones; where checked, under half of the loss comes from unresolved V genes, and the rest has no known cause. V and J calls and clone size come straight from that table; D and trimming were deduced from the DNA. This sample lists 150,000 or so clones; roughly 90% were detected once. Of the sample, approximately 3% is held by the ten largest clones.

The time point label for this specimen denotes: baseline before first vaccination. The vaccinee samples were drawn from two UK trials, COV001 and COV002, one of which was a single-blind randomized controlled phase 2/3 trial testing AZD1222 (ChAdOx1 nCoV-19) in healthy adults. For TCRbeta chain sequencing, PBMC samples from trial participants were taken at day 0 and at day 28 after the second dose. V sheds 4 bases and J sheds 6 bases, leaving 14 bases between their ends. CDR1 SGDLS and CDR2 YYNGEE were looked up in the germline V gene. The CDR3 measures 15 amino acids from cysteine to phenylalanine. The sequence is cut down to CDR3 DNA, 45 bases in frame from base 1.

The rearranged chain carries TRBV9 and TRBJ1-6, with the D gene call left open. The source is an adult in good health. The sample here was peripheral blood, taken on day 0 of AZD1222 vaccination. The CDR3: CASSPRTGGNSPLHF. The DNA reads as follows: TGTGCCAGCAGCCCCCGGACCGGTGGTAATTCACCCCTCCACTTT.